This T cell receptor (beta chain) came from a study of blood T cell repertoires in COVID-19. CDR1 and CDR2 (germline): SGHTA, FQGTGA. This CDR3 region has 12 residues. J gave up 11 bases and V 5 bases, and 9 bases lay outside the gene matches. Clones were sequenced by immunoSEQ multiplex PCR, and TCRdb holds only the in-frame ones, with some missing. The data contain roughly 150,000 clones, over 90% of them singletons. The V gene is TRBV7-3, the J gene TRBJ2-7; TRBD1 matches at 7 bases. The sample taken for sequencing was peripheral blood. The sequence came from an older woman with COVID-19, enrolled during active disease. CDR3 sequence reads: CASSQTQGNKYF. The CDR3 DNA sequence: TGTGCCAGCAGCCAGACACAGGGGAACAAGTACTTC.